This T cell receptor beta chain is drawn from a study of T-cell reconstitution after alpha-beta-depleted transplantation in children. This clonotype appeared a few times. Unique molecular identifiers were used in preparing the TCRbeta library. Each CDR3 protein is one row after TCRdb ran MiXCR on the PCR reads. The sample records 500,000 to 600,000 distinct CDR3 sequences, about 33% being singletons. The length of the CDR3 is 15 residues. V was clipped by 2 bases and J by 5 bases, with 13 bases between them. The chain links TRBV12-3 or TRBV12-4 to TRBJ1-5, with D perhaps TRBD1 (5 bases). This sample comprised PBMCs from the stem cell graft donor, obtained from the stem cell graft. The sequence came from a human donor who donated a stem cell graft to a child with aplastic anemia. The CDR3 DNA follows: TGTGCCAGCAGTTTAAGTTTCAGGGCGGATCAGCCCCAGCATTTT. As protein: CASSLSFRADQPQHF.